These 26 T cell receptor beta chains came from one sample sequenced in a study of Graves' ophthalmopathy and Graves' hyperthyroidism. Using RNA transcripts, the TCR beta CDR3 regions were amplified. In the first round, RT-PCR was carried out with HTBI primers, and a multiplex PCR formed the second round. Each CDR3 protein gets one entry after TCRdb re-called the multiplex PCR reads with MiXCR. The sample lists over a million distinct CDR3 sequences, roughly two fifths occurring once. The sample was peripheral blood or thyroid tissue (not recorded which). The receptors here all came from an adult man with Graves' hyperthyroidism.

In regard to this clonotype: Germline is not matched at one junction end, which may reflect a read error. The gene calls are TRBV12-3 or TRBV12-4 and TRBJ1-1; a weak D match, TRBD1 (5 bases). The CDR3 covers 13 residues. CDR3 sequence reads: CANSSGPNTEAFF. The CDR3 region has the DNA TGTGCCAACAGTTCGGGACCGAACACTGAAGCTTTCTTT.

This clonotype occurred many times. The CDR3 DNA follows: TGTGCCACCAGCAGGGAACAGACAGGACCGAATGAAAAACTGTTTTTT. It is translated as CATSREQTGPNEKLFF. The chain joins TRBV15 to TRBJ1-4; tentative D call: TRBD1 (6 bases). The CDR3 length is 16 residues. Between the trimmed V and J ends, which lost 3 bases and 5 bases, there was a span of 16 bases. Looked up from germline, CDR1 is LNHNV and CDR2 is YYDKDF (reference sequence).

As concerns this clonotype: A junction end diverges from the germline sequence, so it may reflect a read error. V is TRBV29-1 and J is TRBJ1-2, with 7 bases fitting TRBD1. Per the germline V gene, CDR1 is SQVTM and CDR2 is ANQGSEA. The CDR3 runs to 12 residues. Here the CDR3 reads CSGDRVLYGYTF. CDR3 in DNA: TGCAGCGGAGACAGGGTTTTGTATGGCTACACTTTC.

The chain carries TRBV4-1 and TRBJ1-5; TRBD1 agrees at 8 bases. V was pared by 6 bases and J by 3 bases, with 7 bases of the junction left unmatched. CDR1 is MGHRA and CDR2 is YSYEKL in the germline V gene. The CDR3 has 15 residues. The CDR3 DNA sequence: TGCGCCAGCAGTACAGACAGGGGAAACAATCAGCCCCAGCATTTT. This translates into CASSTDRGNNQPQHF.

CDR3 region: CASSHPPGGREVTQYF. The CDR3 nucleotides are TGCGCCAGCAGCCACCCCCCAGGGGGCAGGGAGGTAACCCAGTACTTC. The chain joins TRBV4-1 to TRBJ2-5; 8 bases fit TRBD1. The CDR3 is 16 amino acids. The V segment lost 3 bases and the J segment 8 bases; nucleotides outside the gene matches: 14. The V gene's germline CDR1 is MGHRA and CDR2 YSYEKL.

The chain recombines TRBV25-1 with TRBJ2-7, with D maybe TRBD2 (6 bases). Germline-derived CDR1 and CDR2 are MGHDK and SYGVNS. Between the trimmed V and J ends, which lost 6 bases and 2 bases, there was a span of 17 bases. This CDR3 region has 15 residues. The CDR3 protein is CASSLGGIAPYEQYF. In nucleotides, the CDR3 is TGTGCCAGCAGCTTAGGCGGGATCGCACCCTACGAGCAGTACTTC.

The chain couples TRBV4-3 to TRBJ1-4; possible D gene TRBD1, 6 bases. The germline gives CDR1 LGHNA, CDR2 YSLEER. The CDR3 is made up of 15 amino acids. V was shortened by 1 base and J by 7 bases, with 13 bases between the two germline ends. The CDR3 DNA sequence: TGCGCCAGCAGCCAAGTGGCACAGGGTTCTGAAAAACTGTTTTTT. Its translation: CASSQVAQGSEKLFF.

This clonotype came up many times. The V and J genes are TRBV2 and TRBJ2-5; no clear D. Trimming took off 7 bases at V and 2 bases at J, with 5 bases between the two ends. The germline gives CDR1 SNHLY, CDR2 FYNNEI. This CDR3 is built from 11 residues. CDR3 in DNA: TGTGCCAGCACACAGCAAGAGACCCAGTACTTC. This codes for CASTQQETQYF.

This clonotype was seen many times. The rearrangement uses TRBV29-1 and TRBJ2-7; possible D gene TRBD1, 5 bases. Trimming removed 2 bases from V and 3 bases from J, with 14 bases in between. The germline V gene encodes CDR1 SQVTM and CDR2 ANQGSEA. This CDR3 is 14 amino acids long. CDR3 sequence (DNA): TGCAGCGTTGAATTGACAGACAAAGACTACGAGCAGTACTTC. Its protein product is CSVELTDKDYEQYF.

The rearrangement uses TRBV5-6 and TRBJ2-5; D perhaps matches TRBD2 (6 bases). Germline V gene lookup returns CDR1 SGHDT and CDR2 YYEEEE. Trimming left V 0 bases short and J 1 base short, with 10 bases between. The CDR3 extends over 15 amino acids. DNA of the CDR3: TGTGCCAGCAGCTTGGGCGCGGGATTCCAAGAGACCCAGTACTTC. It specifies CASSLGAGFQETQYF.

This clonotype has a handful of counts. J is TRBJ1-6 and V is TRBV4-1; D gene unclear. The germline V and J ends were trimmed by 0 bases and 7 bases, with 10 bases remaining between them. Per the germline V gene, CDR1 is MGHRA and CDR2 is YSYEKL. This CDR3 is 15 amino acids long. The CDR3 loop is CASSQDWVGNSPLHF. As DNA, the CDR3 is TGCGCCAGCAGCCAAGATTGGGTTGGAAATTCACCCCTCCACTTT.

J is TRBJ1-1 and V is TRBV20-1; D is undetermined. This CDR3 region has 15 residues. In germline, CDR1 is DFQATT, CDR2 SNEGSKA (reference sequence). V gave up 0 bases and J gave up 5 bases, with 16 bases separating them. CDR3 protein: CSARDQGLLPTEAFF. DNA for the CDR3: TGCAGTGCTAGAGATCAAGGCTTGCTTCCGACTGAAGCTTTCTTT.

CDR3 loop: CARDGSQPQHF. The DNA for the CDR3 is TGTGCCCGGGACGGGAGTCAGCCCCAGCATTTT. This rearrangement joins TRBV2 to TRBJ1-5; D possibly corresponds to TRBD1 (5 bases). There are 11 residues in the CDR3. V lost 11 bases and J 6 bases, leaving 11 bases between the germline ends. The V gene's germline CDR1 is SNHLY and CDR2 FYNNEI.

This clonotype was counted between two and nine times. The V call is TRBV7-9, the J call TRBJ1-2; D not certain. V lost 5 bases and J 0 bases, leaving 7 bases between the germline ends. This CDR3 contains 13 residues. Germline V CDR1 and CDR2: SEHNR, FQNEAQ (reference sequence). For the CDR3, the DNA is TGTGCCAGCAGCCCCCCCGCTAACTATGGCTACACCTTC. It translates to CASSPPANYGYTF.

This clonotype was detected only a few times. The chain combines TRBV6-6 with TRBJ1-1; 7 positions agree with TRBD1. The CDR3 has 15 amino acids. After removal of 6 bases from V and 5 bases from J, the junction contained 12 bases not matched to a gene. The V gene's germline CDR1 is MNHNY and CDR2 SVGAGI (reference sequence). The CDR3 nucleotides read TGTGCCAGCAGCCCTGGACAGGCGGAAGGGACTGAAGCTTTCTTT. Translating it yields CASSPGQAEGTEAFF.

The V and J genes are TRBV15 and TRBJ1-2, with D possibly matching TRBD1 (6 bases). This CDR3 has 15 residues. Deletions cut 0 bases from V and 3 bases from J, with 11 bases between. Germline CDR1 LNHNV, CDR2 YYDKDF (reference sequence). For the CDR3, the DNA is TGTGCCACCAGCAGAGACAGGGACATTGACTATGGCTACACCTTC. Its protein is CATSRDRDIDYGYTF.

This clonotype appeared many times. The chain carries TRBV20-1 and TRBJ2-5; perhaps TRBD1 as D (5 bases). Germline CDR1 reads DFQATT; CDR2 reads SNEGSKA (reference sequence). The CDR3 sequence is 12 residues long. Trimming shortened V by 5 bases and J by 4 bases, and 11 bases separated the two germline ends. DNA for the CDR3: TGCAGTGCTGCCAGGGTGAGAGAGACCCAGTACTTC. It is translated as CSAARVRETQYF.

This clonotype was seen a few times. The rearrangement joins TRBV4-3 to TRBJ2-2; maybe TRBD1 (5 bases). Per the germline V gene, CDR1 is LGHNA and CDR2 is YSLEER. The V end was cut by 6 bases, the J end by 6 bases, with 20 bases between. This CDR3 has 16 amino acids. The CDR3 spells CASSQDTAVRSGELFF. DNA for the CDR3: TGCGCCAGCAGTCAGGACACCGCGGTGAGGTCCGGGGAGCTGTTTTTT.

The rearrangement uses TRBV7-3 and TRBJ2-2; D is unresolved. This CDR3 is built from 16 residues. The germline CDR1 and CDR2 sequences are SGHTA and FQGTGA. Trimming cost V 3 bases and J 1 base, with 12 bases left between them. CDR3 DNA sequence: TGTGCCAGCAGCTTGAACTCCCCGGGGAACACCGGGGAGCTGTTTTTT. Its translation: CASSLNSPGNTGELFF.

As to this clonotype: A much larger clone differs by one base, so this may be a read error. V gene TRBV20-1 combines with J gene TRBJ2-7, with D possibly matching TRBD1 (6 bases). Germline lookup yields CDR1 DFQATT and CDR2 SNEGSKA (reference sequence). The ends were cut back, 5 bases at V and 3 bases at J, with 11 bases in the middle. The CDR3 sequence is 12 residues long. The chain's CDR3 is CSARDTCYEQYF. The CDR3 DNA reads as TGCAGTGCTCGGGACACCTGCTACGAGCAGTACTTC.

At least ten counts were recorded for this clonotype. The chain joins TRBV7-2 to TRBJ2-7; D uncertain. CDR1 is SGHTA, CDR2 FQGNSA, per germline. The V and J ends lost 4 bases and 7 bases respectively, with 26 bases between them. This CDR3 has 17 residues. The CDR3 DNA reads as TGTGCCAGCAGCTACGGCCCAGGCGGAGCCGCCCACCAAGAGCAGTACTTC. Translation gives CASSYGPGGAAHQEQYF.

The gene calls are TRBV29-1 and TRBJ1-5, with TRBD1 matching over 9 bases. The CDR3 contains 14 residues. The trim removed 8 bases at V and 3 bases at J, leaving 8 bases unmatched. The germline CDR1 and CDR2 sequences are SQVTM and ANQGSEA. CDR3 protein: CSSDGQGFNQPQHF. The CDR3 DNA follows: TGCAGCTCCGACGGACAGGGGTTCAATCAGCCCCAGCATTTT. Based on the CDR3 plus reference TRBV29-1 and TRBJ1-5, the full variable domain is SAVISQKPSRDICQRGTSLTIQCQVDSQVTMMFWYRQQPGQSLTLIATANQGSEATYESGFVIDKFPISRPNLTFSTLTVSNMSPEDSSIYLCSSDGQGFNQPQHFGDGTRLSIL.

In its sample, this clonotype was seen once. The J gene is TRBJ2-7, the V gene TRBV7-2, with D tentatively TRBD2 (5 bases). Germline CDR1 and CDR2: SGHTA and FQGNSA. This CDR3 comprises 14 residues. The V end lost 8 bases, the J end lost 6 bases, and 20 bases lay between the germline ends. CDR3 loop: CASQDRHTAGEQYF. The CDR3 DNA reads as TGTGCCAGCCAAGATAGGCACACCGCGGGCGAGCAGTACTTC.

This clonotype was seen only a few times. V and J are TRBV20-1 and TRBJ1-5; perhaps TRBD1 as D (6 bases). Trimming pared 1 base from V and 7 bases from J, leaving 11 bases between. Germline CDR1 is DFQATT and CDR2 is SNEGSKA (reference sequence). The CDR3 is made up of 13 amino acids. CDR3: CSARARGLQPQHF. The DNA of the CDR3 is TGCAGTGCTAGAGCACGGGGGCTCCAGCCCCAGCATTTT.

In this sample, this clonotype turned up a few times. The chain links TRBV4-1 to TRBJ1-5; D unclear. Trimming removed 0 bases from V and 2 bases from J, with 14 bases in between. CDR1 MGHRA and CDR2 YSYEKL come from the germline V gene. The CDR3 is 17 residues long. CDR3 sequence: CASSQEGSTVGNQPQHF. CDR3 bases: TGCGCCAGCAGCCAAGAGGGATCCACAGTTGGCAATCAGCCCCAGCATTTT.

The CDR3 sequence: CSLAQGAGETQYF. The CDR3, as DNA: TGCAGCTTAGCCCAGGGGGCAGGGGAGACCCAGTACTTC. The rearrangement links TRBV29-1 to TRBJ2-5, with 8 bases identical to TRBD1. V shed 8 bases and J 5 bases; nucleotides not matched to a gene: 10. CDR3 length: 13 amino acids. In germline, CDR1 is SQVTM, CDR2 ANQGSEA.